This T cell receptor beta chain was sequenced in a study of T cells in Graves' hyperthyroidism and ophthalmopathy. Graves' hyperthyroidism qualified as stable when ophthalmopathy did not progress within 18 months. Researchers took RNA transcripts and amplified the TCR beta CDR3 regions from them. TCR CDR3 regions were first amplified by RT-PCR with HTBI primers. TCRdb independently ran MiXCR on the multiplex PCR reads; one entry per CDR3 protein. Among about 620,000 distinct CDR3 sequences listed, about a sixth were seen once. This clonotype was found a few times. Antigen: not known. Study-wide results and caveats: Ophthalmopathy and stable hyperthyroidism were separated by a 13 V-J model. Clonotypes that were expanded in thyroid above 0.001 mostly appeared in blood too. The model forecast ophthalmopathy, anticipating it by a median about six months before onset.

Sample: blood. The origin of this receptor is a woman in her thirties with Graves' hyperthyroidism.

CDR3 in amino acids: CASSLAVGDTEAFF. CDR3 DNA sequence: TGTGCCAGCAGCTTGGCCGTCGGGGACACTGAAGCTTTCTTT. The chain has TRBV5-6 and TRBJ1-1, with D hard to call. In germline, CDR1 is SGHDT, CDR2 YYEEEE. Trimming took 0 bases from V and 3 from J, leaving 9 bases between them. The CDR3 spans 14 residues.